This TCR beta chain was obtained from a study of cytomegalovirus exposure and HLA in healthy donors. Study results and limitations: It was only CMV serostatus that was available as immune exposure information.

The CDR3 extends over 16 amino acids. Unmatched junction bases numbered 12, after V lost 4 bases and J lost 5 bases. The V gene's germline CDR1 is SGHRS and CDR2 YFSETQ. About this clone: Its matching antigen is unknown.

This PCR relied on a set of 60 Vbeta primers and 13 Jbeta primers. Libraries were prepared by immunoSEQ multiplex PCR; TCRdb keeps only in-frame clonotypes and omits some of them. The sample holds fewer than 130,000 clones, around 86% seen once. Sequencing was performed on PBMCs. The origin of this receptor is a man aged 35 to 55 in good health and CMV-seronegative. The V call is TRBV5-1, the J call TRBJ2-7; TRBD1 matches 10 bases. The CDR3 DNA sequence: TGCGCCAGCAGCGCCGCCTGGACAGGGGGAAGAGACGAGCAGTACTTC. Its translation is CASSAAWTGGRDEQYF.